These 14 T cell receptor beta chains were sequenced from one sample in a study of cytomegalovirus exposure and HLA in healthy donors. The PCR employed 60 Vbeta primers together with 13 Jbeta primers. Data came from immunoSEQ multiplex PCR; TCRdb stores just in-frame clones and leaves some out. In the table there are some 150,000 clones, 79% of which are singletons. Sequencing was performed on PBMCs. These receptors all come from a human donor in good health.

J is TRBJ2-7 and V is TRBV7-2; 9 nucleotides agree with TRBD1. Unmatched junction bases numbered 8, after V lost 2 bases and J lost 3 bases. Germline V gene lookup returns CDR1 SGHTA and CDR2 FQGNSA. The CDR3 has 16 amino acids. The CDR3 reads CASSLIGGQGNYEQYF. In DNA form, the CDR3 reads TGTGCCAGCAGCTTAATTGGGGGACAGGGCAACTACGAGCAGTACTTC.

The CDR3 protein is CASNIEERLVDPGELFF. The DNA of the CDR3 is TGTGCCAGCAACATAGAGGAGAGACTAGTGGATCCCGGGGAGCTGTTTTTT. This chain links TRBV7-2 with TRBJ2-2; possible D gene TRBD2, 6 bases. CDR1 and CDR2 (germline): SGHTA, FQGNSA. Trimming cost V 7 bases and J 6 bases, with 24 bases left between them. This CDR3 is 17 amino acids long.

This clone has just a few counts. The chain joins TRBV28 to TRBJ2-1; D is unclear. The CDR3 runs 13 residues. The V and J ends lost 6 bases and 0 bases respectively, with 6 bases between them. From germline, CDR1 is MDHEN and CDR2 SYDVKM. This chain's CDR3 is CASRESSYNEQFF. The CDR3 DNA reads as TGTGCCAGCAGGGAGAGCTCCTACAATGAGCAGTTCTTC.

The chain links TRBV23-1 to TRBJ1-6, with D maybe TRBD1 (6 bases). TRBV23-1 is classed as an ORF, of uncertain function. The ends were cut back, 10 bases at V and 4 bases at J, with 11 bases in the middle. The CDR3 loop spans 13 amino acids. Written as DNA, the CDR3 is TGCGCCAACACGGACAGATATAATTCACCCCTCCACTTT. It translates to CANTDRYNSPLHF.

The chain employs TRBV5-4 and TRBJ1-2; 8 bases line up with TRBD1. CDR1 and CDR2 from the germline V gene are SGHNT and YYREEE (reference sequence). V shed 4 bases, J shed 4 bases, and the junction held 12 bases outside the gene matches. The CDR3 spans 16 residues. The CDR3 DNA is TGTGCCAGCAGCATTTTAGACCCAGGGACAGGCTATGGCTACACCTTC. This translates into CASSILDPGTGYGYTF.

This clone has just one count. The CDR3 DNA is TGTGCCAGCAGTCCACTAGCGGTTTACAATGAGCAGTTCTTC. It specifies CASSPLAVYNEQFF. This chain links TRBV28 with TRBJ2-1, with 8 bases that match TRBD2. Germline V gene data show CDR1 as MDHEN and CDR2 as SYDVKM. The CDR3 totals 14 residues. Trimming cost V 5 bases and J 4 bases; bases outside gene matches: 4.

The gene calls are TRBV9 and TRBJ2-7; TRBD2 matches at 11 bases. Germline V gene lookup returns CDR1 SGDLS and CDR2 YYNGEE. Trimming took 4 bases from V and 7 from J; bases not matched to a gene: 13. The CDR3 is made up of 16 amino acids. CDR3 region: CASSPRGSGRAGEQYF. The CDR3 DNA sequence: TGTGCCAGCAGCCCCCGTGGTAGCGGGAGGGCAGGAGAGCAGTACTTC.

This chain joins TRBV5-1 and TRBJ2-1; tentative D call: TRBD2 (5 bases). Germline V gives CDR1 SGHRS, CDR2 YFSETQ. The CDR3 has 12 amino acids. V gave up 0 bases and J gave up 9 bases, with 7 bases separating them. In DNA, the CDR3 is TGCGCCAGCAGCTTGGGGAGGACTGAGCAGTTCTTC. It specifies CASSLGRTEQFF.

V usage is TRBV2 and J usage is TRBJ2-7, with D possibly TRBD2 on 6 matching bases. Trimming took 5 bases from V and 3 from J, leaving 11 bases between them. Germline V gene data show CDR1 as SNHLY and CDR2 as FYNNEI. The length of the CDR3 is 13 residues. This CDR3 is CASSKTRIYEQYF. In nucleotides, the CDR3 is TGTGCCAGCAGTAAGACTAGGATCTACGAGCAGTACTTC. Full variable domain (rest looked up from reference TRBV2 and TRBJ2-7): EPEVTQTPSHQVTQMGQEVILRCVPISNHLYFYWYRQILGQKVEFLVSFYNNEISEKSEIFDDQFSVERPDGSNFTLKIRSTKLEDSAMYFCASSKTRIYEQYFGPGTRLTVT.

This clone was recorded only once. This chain links TRBV28 with TRBJ1-5; 7 nucleotides agree with TRBD1. Germline V gene sequence: CDR1 MDHEN, CDR2 SYDVKM. The CDR3 is 12 residues long. The V gene end was trimmed by 10 bases and the J gene end by 4 bases; junction bases not matched to a gene: 4. CDR3 coding DNA: TGTGCCACGACAGGGAATAATCAGCCCCAGCATTTT. Encoded protein: CATTGNNQPQHF.

As concerns this clone: A junction boundary mismatches the germline segment, possibly from a read error. The sample holds other DNA sequences that translate to the same CDR3. This chain links TRBV4-1 with TRBJ1-1, with 11 positions matching TRBD1. The V gene's germline CDR1 is MGHRA and CDR2 YSYEKL. The CDR3 is 19 residues long. The CDR3 region has the DNA TGCGCCAGCAGCCAAGATCTCTGGGGGACAGGGGGAATGAACACTGAGGCTTTCTTT. It translates to CASSQDLWGTGGMNTEAFF.

This clone was recorded once. This chain uses TRBV15 with TRBJ1-2; D might be TRBD1 (6 bases). Between the trimmed V and J ends, which lost 8 bases and 6 bases, there was a span of 19 bases. The CDR3 length is 14 residues. Per germline, CDR1 LNHNV and CDR2 YYDKDF (reference sequence). The CDR3 here is CATGVRGASHGYTF. CDR3 bases: TGTGCCACCGGGGTTCGGGGGGCGAGCCATGGCTACACCTTC.

The chain is built from TRBV9 and TRBJ2-7, with TRBD1 as a possible D gene (5 bases). V was pared by 4 bases and J by 6 bases, with 20 bases between. There are 15 residues in the CDR3. CDR1 SGDLS and CDR2 YYNGEE come from the germline V gene. In DNA, the CDR3 is TGTGCCAGCAGCCCTCTCGACAGAGTCCTATCCGAGCAGTACTTC. Translated: CASSPLDRVLSEQYF.

J is TRBJ2-5 and V is TRBV11-3, with TRBD2 identical over 8 bases. Germline CDR1 SGHNT, CDR2 YENEEA. The CDR3 contains 15 residues. Trimming at V came to 0 bases and at J to 1 base, leaving 1 base not matched to a gene. The CDR3 region is CASSLDGTSQETQYF. The CDR3 bases are TGTGCCAGCAGCTTAGATGGGACTAGCCAAGAGACCCAGTACTTC. Complete variable domain (other parts from reference TRBV11-3 and TRBJ2-5): EAGVVQSPRYKIIEKKQPVAFWCNPISGHNTLYWYLQNLGQGPELLIRYENEEAVDDSQLPKDRFSAERLKGVDSTLKIQPAELGDSAVYLCASSLDGTSQETQYFGPGTRLLVL.